This TCR beta chain was recorded in a study of blood T cell repertoires in COVID-19. Study-wide context: COVID-19 samples from acute and convalescent phases originated in the United States, Italy and Spain. T cells, B-cell-depleted T cells, or PBMCs supplied cDNA or gDNA.

The participants were between about 18 and 95 years old and came from about two dozen US areas. Assignments of participants to cohorts depended upon their own reported clinical history. The germline V gene has CDR1 SGHNT and CDR2 YYREEE (reference sequence). V gave up 0 bases and J gave up 6 bases; unmatched junction bases: 7. This CDR3 has 16 residues. Sequencing used immunoSEQ multiplex PCR; TCRdb keeps in-frame clones, though not all of them. This table holds around 190,000 clones, 88% found once. This receptor was obtained from a woman aged 18-29 years who had recovered from COVID-19. The V gene is TRBV5-4, the J gene TRBJ2-7; the match to TRBD1 covers 12 bases. What was sequenced was PBMCs or T cells enriched from blood (not recorded which). The CDR3 region has the DNA TGTGCCAGCAGCTTGGGGGTTGGGGACAGGGGGCGCGAGCAGTACTTC. Protein sequence: CASSLGVGDRGREQYF.